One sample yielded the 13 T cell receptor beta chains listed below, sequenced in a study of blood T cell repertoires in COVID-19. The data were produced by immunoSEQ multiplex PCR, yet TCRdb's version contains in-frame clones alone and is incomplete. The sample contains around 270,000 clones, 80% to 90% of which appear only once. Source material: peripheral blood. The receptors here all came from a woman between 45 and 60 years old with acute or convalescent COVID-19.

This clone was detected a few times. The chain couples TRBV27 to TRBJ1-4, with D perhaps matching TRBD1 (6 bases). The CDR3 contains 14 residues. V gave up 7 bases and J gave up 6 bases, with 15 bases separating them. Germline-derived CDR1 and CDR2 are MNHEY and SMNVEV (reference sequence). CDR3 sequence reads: CASNPTGSDEKLFF. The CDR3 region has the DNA TGTGCCAGCAATCCTACAGGGTCGGATGAAAAACTGTTTTTT.

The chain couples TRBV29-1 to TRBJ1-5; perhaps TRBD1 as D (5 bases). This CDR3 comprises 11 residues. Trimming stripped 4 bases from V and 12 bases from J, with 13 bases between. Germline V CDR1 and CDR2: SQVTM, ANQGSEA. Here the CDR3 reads CSVAEGRGQHF. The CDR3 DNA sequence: TGCAGCGTTGCGGAGGGAAGGGGCCAGCATTTT.

The DNA of the CDR3 is TGTGCCAGCAGTTGGACACAAAATTCACCCCTCCACTTT. Its protein is CASSWTQNSPLHF. The gene calls are TRBV28 and TRBJ1-6; possible D gene TRBD1, 5 bases. V was shortened by 4 bases and J by 7 bases, with 8 bases between the two germline ends. The CDR3 covers 13 residues. Germline CDR1 reads MDHEN; CDR2 reads SYDVKM.

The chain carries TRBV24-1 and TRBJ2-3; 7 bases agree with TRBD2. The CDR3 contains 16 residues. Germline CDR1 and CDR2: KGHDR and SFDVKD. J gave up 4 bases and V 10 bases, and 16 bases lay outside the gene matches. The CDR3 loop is CATGPRGDWDADTQYF. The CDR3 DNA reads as TGTGCCACAGGGCCCCGGGGGGACTGGGATGCAGATACGCAGTATTTT.

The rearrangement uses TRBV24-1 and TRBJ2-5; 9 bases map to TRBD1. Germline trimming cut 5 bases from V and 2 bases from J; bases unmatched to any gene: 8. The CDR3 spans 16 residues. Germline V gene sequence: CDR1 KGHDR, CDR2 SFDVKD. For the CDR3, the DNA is TGTGCCACCAGTGGCCTTTCGACAGGGGGGCAAGAGACCCAGTACTTC. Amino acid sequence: CATSGLSTGGQETQYF.

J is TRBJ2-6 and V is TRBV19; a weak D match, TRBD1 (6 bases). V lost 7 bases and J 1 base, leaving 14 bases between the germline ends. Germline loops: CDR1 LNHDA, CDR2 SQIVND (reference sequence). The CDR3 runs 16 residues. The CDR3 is CASKGQGRSGANVLTF. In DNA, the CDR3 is TGTGCCAGTAAGGGGCAGGGGAGATCTGGGGCCAACGTCCTGACTTTC.

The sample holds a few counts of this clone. The CDR3 sequence is CASSNGQGVDGYTF. In DNA, the CDR3 is TGTGCCAGCAGCAACGGACAGGGGGTTGATGGCTACACCTTC. V and J are TRBV11-3 and TRBJ1-2, with TRBD1 identical over 10 bases. The ends lost 5 bases at V and 6 bases at J; junction bases unmatched: 6. The CDR3 is 14 residues long. In germline, CDR1 is SGHNT, CDR2 YENEEA.

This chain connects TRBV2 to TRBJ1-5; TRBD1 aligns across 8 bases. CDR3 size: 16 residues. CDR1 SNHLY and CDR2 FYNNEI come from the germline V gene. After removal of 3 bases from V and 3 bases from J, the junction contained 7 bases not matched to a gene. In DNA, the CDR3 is TGTGCCAGCAGTGATTCGCTGACAGGGGTCAATCAGCCCCAGCATTTT. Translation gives CASSDSLTGVNQPQHF. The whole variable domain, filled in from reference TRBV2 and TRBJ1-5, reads EPEVTQTPSHQVTQMGQEVILRCVPISNHLYFYWYRQILGQKVEFLVSFYNNEISEKSEIFDDQFSVERPDGSNFTLKIRSTKLEDSAMYFCASSDSLTGVNQPQHFGDGTRLSIL.

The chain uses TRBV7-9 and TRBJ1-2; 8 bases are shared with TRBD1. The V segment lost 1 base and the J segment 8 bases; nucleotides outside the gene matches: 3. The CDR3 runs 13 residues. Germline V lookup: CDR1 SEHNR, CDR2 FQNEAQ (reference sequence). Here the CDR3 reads CASSLDRGNGYTF. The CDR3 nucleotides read TGTGCCAGCAGCTTAGACAGGGGGAACGGCTACACCTTC.

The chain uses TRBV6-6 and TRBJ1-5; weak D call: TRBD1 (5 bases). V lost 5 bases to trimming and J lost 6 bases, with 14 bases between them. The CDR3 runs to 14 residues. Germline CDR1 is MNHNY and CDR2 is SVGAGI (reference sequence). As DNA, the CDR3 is TGTGCCAGCAGTCAGGACATTGGGCGTCAGCCCCAGCATTTT. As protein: CASSQDIGRQPQHF.

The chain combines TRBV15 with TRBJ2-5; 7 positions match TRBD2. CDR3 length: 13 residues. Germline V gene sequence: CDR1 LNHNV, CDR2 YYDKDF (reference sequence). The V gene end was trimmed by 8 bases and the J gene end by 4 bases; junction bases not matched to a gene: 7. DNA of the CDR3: TGTGCCACCCAACTAGCGATGGGAGAGACCCAGTACTTC. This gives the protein CATQLAMGETQYF.

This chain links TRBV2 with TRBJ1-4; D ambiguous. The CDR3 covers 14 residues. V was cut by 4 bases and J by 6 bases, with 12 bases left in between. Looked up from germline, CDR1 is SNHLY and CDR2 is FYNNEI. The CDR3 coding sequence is TGTGCCAGCAGTGTTAGAACAGCTTATGAAAAACTGTTTTTT. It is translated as CASSVRTAYEKLFF. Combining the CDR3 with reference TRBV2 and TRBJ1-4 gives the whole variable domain EPEVTQTPSHQVTQMGQEVILRCVPISNHLYFYWYRQILGQKVEFLVSFYNNEISEKSEIFDDQFSVERPDGSNFTLKIRSTKLEDSAMYFCASSVRTAYEKLFFGSGTQLSVL.

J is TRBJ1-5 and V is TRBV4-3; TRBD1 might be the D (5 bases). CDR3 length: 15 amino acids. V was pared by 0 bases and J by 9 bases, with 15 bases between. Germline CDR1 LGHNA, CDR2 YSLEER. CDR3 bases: TGCGCCAGCAGCCAAGACAGGGACTTGGTTTGGCCCCAGCATTTT. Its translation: CASSQDRDLVWPQHF.